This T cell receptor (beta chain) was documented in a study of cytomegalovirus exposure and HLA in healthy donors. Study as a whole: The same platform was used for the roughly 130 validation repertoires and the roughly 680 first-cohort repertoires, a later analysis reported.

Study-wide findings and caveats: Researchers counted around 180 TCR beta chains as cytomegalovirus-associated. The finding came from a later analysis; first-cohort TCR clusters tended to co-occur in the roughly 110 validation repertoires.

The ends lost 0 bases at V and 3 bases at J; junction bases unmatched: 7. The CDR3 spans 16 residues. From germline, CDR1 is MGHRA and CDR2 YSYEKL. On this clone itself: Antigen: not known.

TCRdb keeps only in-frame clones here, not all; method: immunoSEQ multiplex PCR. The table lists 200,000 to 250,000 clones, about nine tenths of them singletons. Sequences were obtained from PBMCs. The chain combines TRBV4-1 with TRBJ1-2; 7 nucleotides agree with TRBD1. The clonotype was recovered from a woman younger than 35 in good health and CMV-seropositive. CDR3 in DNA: TGCGCCAGCAGCCAAGAGGAGGGGGCAGGGGACTATGGCTACACCTTC. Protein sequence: CASSQEEGAGDYGYTF.